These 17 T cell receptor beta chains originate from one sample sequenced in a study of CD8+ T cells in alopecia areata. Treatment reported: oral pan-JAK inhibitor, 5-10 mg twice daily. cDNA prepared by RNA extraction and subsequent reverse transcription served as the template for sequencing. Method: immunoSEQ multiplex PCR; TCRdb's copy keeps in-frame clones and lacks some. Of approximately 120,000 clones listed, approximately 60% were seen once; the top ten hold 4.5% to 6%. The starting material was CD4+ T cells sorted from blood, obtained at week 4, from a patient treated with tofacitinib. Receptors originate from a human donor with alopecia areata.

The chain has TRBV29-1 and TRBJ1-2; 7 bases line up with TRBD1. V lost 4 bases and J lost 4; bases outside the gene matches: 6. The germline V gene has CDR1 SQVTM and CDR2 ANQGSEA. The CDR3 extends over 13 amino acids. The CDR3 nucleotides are TGCAGCGTTGTTGAGGGGGCGGTCTATGGCTACACCTTC. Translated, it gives CSVVEGAVYGYTF.

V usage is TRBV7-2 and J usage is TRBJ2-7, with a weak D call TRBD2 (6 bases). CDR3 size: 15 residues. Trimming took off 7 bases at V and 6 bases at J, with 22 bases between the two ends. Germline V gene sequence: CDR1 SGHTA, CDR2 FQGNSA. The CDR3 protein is CASTLRGTEGAEQYF. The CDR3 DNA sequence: TGTGCCAGCACACTTCGGGGGACGGAGGGTGCCGAGCAGTACTTC.

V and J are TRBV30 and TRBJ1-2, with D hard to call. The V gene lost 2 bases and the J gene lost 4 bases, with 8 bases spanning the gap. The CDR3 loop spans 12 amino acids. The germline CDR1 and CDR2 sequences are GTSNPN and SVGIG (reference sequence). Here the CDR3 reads CAWSMGFYGYTF. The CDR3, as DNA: TGTGCCTGGAGTATGGGGTTCTATGGCTACACCTTC.

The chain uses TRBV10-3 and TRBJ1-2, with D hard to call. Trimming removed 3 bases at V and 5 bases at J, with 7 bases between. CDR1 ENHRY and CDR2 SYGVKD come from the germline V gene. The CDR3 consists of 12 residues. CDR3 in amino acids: CAISEQIYGYTF. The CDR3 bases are TGTGCCATCAGTGAACAGATATATGGCTACACCTTC.

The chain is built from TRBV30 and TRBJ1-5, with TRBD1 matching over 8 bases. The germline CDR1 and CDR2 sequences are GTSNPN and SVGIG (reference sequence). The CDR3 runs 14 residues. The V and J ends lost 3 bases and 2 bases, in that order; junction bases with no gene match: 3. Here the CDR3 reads CAWSDRGGNQPQHF. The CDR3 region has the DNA TGTGCCTGGAGCGACAGGGGAGGCAATCAGCCCCAGCATTTT. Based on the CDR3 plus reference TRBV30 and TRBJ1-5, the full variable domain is SQTIHQWPATLVQPVGSPLSLECTVEGTSNPNLYWYRQAAGRGLQLLFYSVGIGQISSEVPQNLSASRPQDRQFILSSKKLLLSDSGFYLCAWSDRGGNQPQHFGDGTRLSIL.

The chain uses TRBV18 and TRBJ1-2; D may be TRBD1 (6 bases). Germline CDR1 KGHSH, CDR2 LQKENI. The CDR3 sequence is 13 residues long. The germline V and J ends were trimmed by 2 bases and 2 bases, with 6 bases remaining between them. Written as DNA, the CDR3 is TGTGCCAGCTCACCAGACAGGAACTATGGCTACACCTTC. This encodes CASSPDRNYGYTF.

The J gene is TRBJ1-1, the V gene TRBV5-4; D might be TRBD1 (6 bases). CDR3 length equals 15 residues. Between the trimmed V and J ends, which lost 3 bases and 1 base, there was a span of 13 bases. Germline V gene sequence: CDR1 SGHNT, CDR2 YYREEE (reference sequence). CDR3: CASSSRGAGNTEAFF. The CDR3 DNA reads TGTGCCAGCAGCTCTCGGGGGGCGGGGAACACTGAAGCTTTCTTT.

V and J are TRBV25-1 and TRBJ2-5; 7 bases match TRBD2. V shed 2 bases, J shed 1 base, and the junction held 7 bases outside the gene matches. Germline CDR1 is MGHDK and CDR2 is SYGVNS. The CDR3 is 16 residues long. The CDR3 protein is CASSEPFGGGQETQYF. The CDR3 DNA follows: TGTGCCAGCAGTGAACCCTTCGGCGGGGGCCAAGAGACCCAGTACTTC.

CDR3 DNA sequence: TGTGCCAGCAGCGTAGGAGATACGCAGTATTTT. The encoded protein is CASSVGDTQYF. The V call is TRBV7-2, the J call TRBJ2-3, with D unclear. Germline loops: CDR1 SGHTA, CDR2 FQGNSA. The V and J ends lost 5 bases and 5 bases respectively, with 5 bases between them. The CDR3 spans 11 residues.

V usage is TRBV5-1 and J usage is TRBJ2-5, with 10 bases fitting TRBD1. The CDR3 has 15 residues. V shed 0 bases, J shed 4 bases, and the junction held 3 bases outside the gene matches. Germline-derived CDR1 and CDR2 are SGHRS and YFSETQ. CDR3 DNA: TGCGCCAGCAGCTTGGGACAGGGGGCGAGAGAGACCCAGTACTTC. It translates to CASSLGQGARETQYF. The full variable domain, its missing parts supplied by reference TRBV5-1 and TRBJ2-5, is KAGVTQTPRYLIKTRGQQVTLSCSPISGHRSVSWYQQTPGQGLQFLFEYFSETQRNKGNFPGRFSGRQFSNSRSEMNVSTLELGDSALYLCASSLGQGARETQYFGPGTRLLVL.

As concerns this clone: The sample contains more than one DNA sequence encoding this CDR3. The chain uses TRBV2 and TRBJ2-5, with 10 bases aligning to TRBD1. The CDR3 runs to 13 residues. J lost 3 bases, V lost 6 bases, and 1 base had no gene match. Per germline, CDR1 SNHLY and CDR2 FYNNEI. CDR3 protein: CASSGQGEETQYF. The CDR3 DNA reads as TGTGCCAGCAGCGGACAGGGGGAAGAGACCCAGTACTTC.

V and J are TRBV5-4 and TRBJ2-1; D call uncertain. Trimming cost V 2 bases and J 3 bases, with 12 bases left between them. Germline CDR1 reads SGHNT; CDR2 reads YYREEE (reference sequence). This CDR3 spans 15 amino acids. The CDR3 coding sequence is TGTGCCAGCAGCTTTGACCTGGGCGTCTACAATGAGCAGTTCTTC. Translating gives CASSFDLGVYNEQFF.

CDR3 sequence (DNA): TGTGCCAGCGTTCCCCACCCGAGGGAGACCCAGTACTTC. This encodes CASVPHPRETQYF. V and J are TRBV7-2 and TRBJ2-5, with no clear D. V was shortened by 8 bases and J by 5 bases, with 15 bases between the two germline ends. The CDR3 contains 13 residues. Per germline, CDR1 SGHTA and CDR2 FQGNSA.

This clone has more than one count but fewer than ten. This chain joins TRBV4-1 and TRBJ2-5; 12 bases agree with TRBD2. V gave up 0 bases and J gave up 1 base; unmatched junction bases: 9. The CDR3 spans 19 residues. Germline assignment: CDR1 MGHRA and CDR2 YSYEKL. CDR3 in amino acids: CASSQDSPGLAGSQETQYF. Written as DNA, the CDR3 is TGCGCCAGCAGCCAAGATTCCCCCGGACTAGCGGGATCCCAAGAGACCCAGTACTTC.

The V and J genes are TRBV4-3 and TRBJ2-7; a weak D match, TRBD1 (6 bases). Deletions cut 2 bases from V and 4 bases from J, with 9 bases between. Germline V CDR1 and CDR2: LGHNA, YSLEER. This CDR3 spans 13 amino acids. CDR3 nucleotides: TGCGCCAGCAGCCAAATACAGGGATACGAGCAGTACTTC. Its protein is CASSQIQGYEQYF.

The CDR3 reads CASTGLAGTSARDQYF. The CDR3 DNA follows: TGTGCCAGCACGGGACTAGCGGGTACCTCGGCCCGGGACCAGTACTTC. The gene calls are TRBV7-3 and TRBJ2-5; 12 positions match TRBD2. The length of the CDR3 is 16 residues. V was clipped by 7 bases and J by 10 bases; unmatched bases: 16. Germline CDR1 reads SGHTA; CDR2 reads FQGTGA.

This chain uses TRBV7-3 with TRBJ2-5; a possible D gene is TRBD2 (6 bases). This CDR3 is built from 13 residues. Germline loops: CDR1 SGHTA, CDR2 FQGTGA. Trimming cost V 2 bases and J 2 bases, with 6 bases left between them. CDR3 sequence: CASSLGLQETQYF. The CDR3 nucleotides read TGTGCCAGCAGCTTAGGACTACAAGAGACCCAGTACTTC.